This T cell receptor (beta chain) stems from a study of shared clonotypes between healthy human individuals. Some clones are missing from TCRdb's copy, which holds only in-frame ones; the method was immunoSEQ multiplex PCR. The sample lists some 2.4 million clones, roughly 93% occurring once. This clone was recorded once. Trimming cost V 8 bases and J 4 bases, with 8 bases left between them. Germline CDR1 reads MNHEY; CDR2 reads SVGAGI. The CDR3 is made up of 11 amino acids. The chain joins TRBV6-5 to TRBJ1-1; the D is unclear. Sequencing was done on a sample of naive CD4+ T cells from PBMCs. Indicated subset: CD45RA+ positively selected. The receptor was isolated from a man younger than 35 in good health. Some clones in this sample may be carry-over from other donors' samples. The chain's CDR3 is CASLGFTEAFF. The CDR3 coding sequence is TGTGCCAGCCTCGGGTTCACTGAAGCTTTCTTT.